The rows below give T cell receptor beta chains drawn from one sample of a study of post-analysis software for immune sequencing data. TCRdb processed the PCR reads anew with MiXCR; each CDR3 protein has one entry. The data hold hundreds of thousands of distinct CDR3 sequences, with about 60% observed a single time. The sample comprised blood. Receptors originate from a girl aged 2 to 9 with multiple sclerosis. Both conserved end residues are part of each CDR3. Each record gives: V gene, D gene, clone size, J gene, CDR3 DNA, CDR3 protein. A D gene is named only where the DNA matches it firmly. Size is omitted from some rows. Given values are once, few, many or a class for expanded clones.

>TRBV12-3/TRBV12-4|TRBD2|NA|TRBJ2-7
TGTGCCAGCAGTTTAGGGACTAGCGGGAGGGCCTACGAGCAGTACTTC
CASSLGTSGRAYEQYF
>TRBV13|NA|NA|TRBJ2-7
TGTGCCAGCAGCGGAGAACAGGGTACGAACCACTACGAGCAGTACTTC
CASSGEQGTNHYEQYF
>TRBV6-2/TRBV6-3|NA|few|TRBJ2-5
TGTGCCAGCAGTTCCCGGGCCAAAACCCAAGAGACCCAGTACTTC
CASSSRAKTQETQYF
>TRBV10-3|NA|NA|TRBJ2-1
TGTGCCATCAGTGAGTCGGGGGAAGTTGGGCAGTTCTTC
CAISESGEVGQFF
>TRBV27|NA|NA|TRBJ1-1
TGTGCCAGCAGTCCCCATCTCATGAACACTGAAGCTTTCTTT
CASSPHLMNTEAFF
>TRBV29-1|TRBD2|NA|TRBJ2-1
TGCAGCGTCGAACCACTAGCGGGAGGGCCAAGGGTGCAGTTCTTC
CSVEPLAGGPRVQFF
>TRBV7-2|TRBD1|NA|TRBJ1-1
TGTGCCAGCAGCCCTACGGGACAGGGAACGACTGAAGCTTTCTTT
CASSPTGQGTTEAFF
>TRBV12-3/TRBV12-4|NA|few|TRBJ1-2
TGTGCCAGCAGGCGCAATACTATGGATGGCTACACCTTC
CASRRNTMDGYTF
>TRBV4-1|NA|NA|TRBJ2-3
TGCGCCGGCAGCCAACCAGGAGCGGGTGAGGTGGATACGCAGTATTTT
CAGSQPGAGEVDTQYF
>TRBV15|NA|NA|TRBJ2-2
TGTGCCACCAGGGCAAGAAGCACCGGGGAGCTGTTTTTT
CATRARSTGELFF
>TRBV3-1|TRBD2|NA|TRBJ2-7
TGTGCCAGCAGCCAAGATACCCACTTTGTGCGGGAGCTCGGGGAGCAGTACTTC
CASSQDTHFVRELGEQYF
>TRBV5-4|TRBD2|NA|TRBJ2-7
TGTGCCAGCAGCGACTCTAGCGGGGGTTACAATGAGCAGTACTTC
CASSDSSGGYNEQYF
>TRBV6-1|NA|NA|TRBJ1-1
TGTGCCAGCAGCCCTATCGGAGGCGGGGGCACTGAAGCTTTCTTT
CASSPIGGGGTEAFF
>TRBV15|TRBD1|few|TRBJ2-1
TGTGCCACCGGCCGGTCAGGGGGTTACAATGAGCAGTTCTTC
CATGRSGGYNEQFF
>TRBV7-6|TRBD2|NA|TRBJ2-1
TGTGCCAGCAGCCGTAGCGGGAGGGCGTACAATGAGCAGTTCTTC
CASSRSGRAYNEQFF
>TRBV29-1|NA|NA|TRBJ2-5
TGCAGCGTTGATCCGGGGGTGCAGGAGACCCAGTACTTC
CSVDPGVQETQYF
>TRBV4-2|NA|few|TRBJ1-2
TGTGCCAGCAGCCAAGAGGGGAGGCCAGCCGTTAACTATGGCTACACCTTC
CASSQEGRPAVNYGYTF
>TRBV3-1|NA|NA|TRBJ1-1
TGTGCCAGCAGCCAGCATCACCGGGCCAGGGGAAACACTGAAGCTTTCTTT
CASSQHHRARGNTEAFF
>TRBV27|NA|NA|TRBJ2-1
TGTGCCAGCAGCAACGGACCGGGGAACGGTGAGCAGTTCTTC
CASSNGPGNGEQFF
>TRBV20-1|TRBD1|NA|TRBJ1-2
TGCAGTGCTCAAGAACAGGGGGGGTATAGTCGCTGCACCTTC
CSAQEQGGYSRCTF
>TRBV2|NA|NA|TRBJ2-6
TGTGCCAGCAGTGTGATCGGCTCTGGGGCCAACGTCCTGACTTTC
CASSVIGSGANVLTF
>TRBV28|TRBD2|NA|TRBJ2-7
TGTGCCAGCAGTTTCTGGACTAGCGGCTCCTACGAGCAGTACTTC
CASSFWTSGSYEQYF
>TRBV29-1|NA|few|TRBJ1-5
TGCAGCGTTGGAGTGGTGGGCAATCAGCCCCAGCATTTT
CSVGVVGNQPQHF
>TRBV29-1|NA|NA|TRBJ2-7
TGCAGCGTTGTAGTTCCCGCAAGCGAGCAGTACTTC
CSVVVPASEQYF
>TRBV7-2|NA|NA|TRBJ2-5
TGTGCCAGCGGACACAACCAAGAGACCCAGTACTTC
CASGHNQETQYF
>TRBV29-1|NA|few|TRBJ2-4
TGCAGCGCACAACAGGGCATTCAGTACTTC
CSAQQGIQYF
>TRBV5-1|NA|NA|TRBJ1-4
TGCGCCAGCAGCCCTGGGGGGACAACAACTAATGAAAAACTGTTTTTT
CASSPGGTTTNEKLFF
>TRBV9|NA|few|TRBJ1-2
TGTGCCAGCAGCGCGGGGAAGGGAGAGGGGCCGGCTGGGTATGGCTACACCTTC
CASSAGKGEGPAGYGYTF
>TRBV29-1|NA|NA|TRBJ2-5
TGCAGCGGGCTGGGGGAGACCCAGTACTTC
CSGLGETQYF
>TRBV5-5|NA|NA|TRBJ2-4
TGTGCCAGCAGCGTAGGGGACTTC
CASSVGDF
>TRBV5-1|TRBD2|NA|TRBJ2-1
TGCGCCAGCAGCTTGGCAAGCGGGAATACCTACAATGAGCAGTTCTTC
CASSLASGNTYNEQFF
>TRBV5-1|NA|NA|TRBJ2-1
TGCGCCAGCAGCTTGGGGGTTTTCGTCGATTGGGGTGGCTCCTACAATGAGCAGTTCTTC
CASSLGVFVDWGGSYNEQFF
>TRBV11-2|NA|few|TRBJ2-3
TGTGCCAGCAGCCAAACAGGGAGCACAGATACGCAGTATTTT
CASSQTGSTDTQYF
>TRBV12-5|NA|NA|TRBJ2-1
TGTGCTAGTGGTTTGGTACAGGCCTACTCCCGGACGGCCCATGAGGCTTACAATGAGCAGTTCTTC
CASGLVQAYSRTAHEAYNEQFF
>TRBV29-1|NA|few|TRBJ2-3
TGCAGCGTTCTAAGCACAGATACGCAGTATTTT
CSVLSTDTQYF
>TRBV4-1|TRBD1|NA|TRBJ1-6
TGCGCCAGCAGCCAAGATCAGGGGGAGATTTCACCCCTCCACTTT
CASSQDQGEISPLHF
>TRBV15|NA|NA|TRBJ2-1
TGTGCCACCAGCAGAGATTTAAGAGGGGGTGAGCAGTTCTTC
CATSRDLRGGEQFF
>TRBV5-6|NA|NA|TRBJ1-2
TGTGCCAGCAGACAAACACCTAACTATGGCTACACCTTC
CASRQTPNYGYTF
>TRBV5-1|TRBD1|few|TRBJ1-2
TGCGCCAGCAGCTTGGGGACAGGGTTGACTAACTATGGCTACACCTTC
CASSLGTGLTNYGYTF
>TRBV27|TRBD1|NA|TRBJ1-1
TGTGCCAGCAGGACAGGGGTCGTGGACACTGAAGCTTTCTTT
CASRTGVVDTEAFF
>TRBV7-8|NA|NA|TRBJ2-5
TGTGCCAGCAGCTTAAGGGCGCGAACGCCTCAAGAGACCCAGTACTTC
CASSLRARTPQETQYF
>TRBV7-9|TRBD2|NA|TRBJ2-3
TGTGCCAGCATCCGACTAGCGGGAGCGTTAGATACGCAGTATTTT
CASIRLAGALDTQYF
>TRBV2|TRBD2|NA|TRBJ2-5
TGTGCCAGCAGTGAAAGGGCGGGAGTCGAGACCCAGTACTTC
CASSERAGVETQYF
>TRBV2|TRBD1|few|TRBJ2-7
TGTGCCAGCAGTCCCTTTGACCGGGACAGGGTGTCTTGGCTCTACTCCTACGAGCAGTACTTC
CASSPFDRDRVSWLYSYEQYF
>TRBV28|NA|NA|TRBJ2-7
TGTGCCAGCAGTTTATCCAGCTTGCCCTACGAGCAGTACTTC
CASSLSSLPYEQYF
>TRBV29-1|TRBD2|few|TRBJ2-1
TGCAGCGTATCCGGGACTACTAGCTCCTACAATGAGCAGTTCTTC
CSVSGTTSSYNEQFF
>TRBV20-1|NA|few|TRBJ2-1
TGCAGTGCTAGATACACAGGTTACAATGAGCAGTTCTTC
CSARYTGYNEQFF
>TRBV20-1|NA|few|TRBJ2-1
TGCAGTGCTAGAGATTGGGATAACAATGAGCAGTTCTTC
CSARDWDNNEQFF
>TRBV7-8|TRBD2|few|TRBJ2-5
TGTGCCAGCAGCTCAGGGGGACTGCAGTCTAGCGGGAGGGCCAGGGCGACCCAGTACTTC
CASSSGGLQSSGRARATQYF
>TRBV6-6|NA|NA|TRBJ2-2
TGTGCCAGCAACGACAGGCGTACCGGGGAGCCGTTTTTT
CASNDRRTGEPFF
>TRBV5-6|NA|NA|TRBJ2-5
TGTGCCAGCAGCTTTGGGGATACGGGGCAAGAGACCCAGTACTTC
CASSFGDTGQETQYF
>TRBV30|NA|NA|TRBJ2-3
TGTGCCTTCTACAGTGCGATGGTGGATACGCAGTATTTT
CAFYSAMVDTQYF
>TRBV29-1|TRBD2|NA|TRBJ2-1
TGCAGCGTTGTTCTAGCGGGGGCAAACAATGAGCAGTTCTTC
CSVVLAGANNEQFF
>TRBV6-5|TRBD1|NA|TRBJ1-6
TGTGCCAGCAATTCCGGGACAGGGATTTCACCCCTCCACTTT
CASNSGTGISPLHF
>TRBV12-3/TRBV12-4|TRBD1|NA|TRBJ2-4
TGTGCCAGCTGCTCCCGACAGGGGCTAGCCAAAAACATTCAGTACTTC
CASCSRQGLAKNIQYF